This entry lists 2 T cell receptor beta chains sequenced from one sample in a study of control samples from healthy donors and cancer patients. Generated by immunoSEQ multiplex PCR, the TCRdb table keeps only in-frame clones and is missing some. The sample holds about 170,000 clones, just over 90% seen once. Sequencing was carried out using blood. These TCRs come from a woman in her sixties or seventies in good health.

This chain uses TRBV5-1 with TRBJ2-1; either TRBD1 or TRBD2 may fit D (5 bases each). The germline CDR1 and CDR2 sequences are SGHRS and YFSETQ. This CDR3 has 11 residues. Trimming stripped 6 bases from V and 7 bases from J, with 8 bases between. The CDR3 DNA reads as TGCGCCAGCAATGGGGGTAATGAGCAGTTCTTC. Its protein is CASNGGNEQFF.

The rearrangement joins TRBV15 to TRBJ2-2; TRBD2 is a possible D gene (5 bases). The CDR3 totals 16 residues. The germline V gene encodes CDR1 LNHNV and CDR2 YYDKDF (reference sequence). Trimming removed 5 bases from V and 4 bases from J, with 17 bases in between. DNA for the CDR3: TGTGCCACCAGCGGATACAGTTACGAGGGCACCGGGGAGCTGTTTTTT. Translated: CATSGYSYEGTGELFF.